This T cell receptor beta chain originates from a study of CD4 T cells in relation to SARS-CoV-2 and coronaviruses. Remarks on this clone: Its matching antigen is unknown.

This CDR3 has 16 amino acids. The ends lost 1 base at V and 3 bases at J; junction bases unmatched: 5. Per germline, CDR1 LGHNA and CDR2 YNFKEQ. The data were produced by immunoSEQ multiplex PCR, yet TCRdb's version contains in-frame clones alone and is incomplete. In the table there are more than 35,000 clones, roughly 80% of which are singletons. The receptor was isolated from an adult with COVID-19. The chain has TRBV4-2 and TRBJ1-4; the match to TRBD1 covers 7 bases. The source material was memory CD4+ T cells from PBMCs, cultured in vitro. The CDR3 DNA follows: TGTGCCAGCAGCCAAGCCCCGGACAGGCCTAATGAAAAACTGTTTTTT. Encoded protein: CASSQAPDRPNEKLFF.